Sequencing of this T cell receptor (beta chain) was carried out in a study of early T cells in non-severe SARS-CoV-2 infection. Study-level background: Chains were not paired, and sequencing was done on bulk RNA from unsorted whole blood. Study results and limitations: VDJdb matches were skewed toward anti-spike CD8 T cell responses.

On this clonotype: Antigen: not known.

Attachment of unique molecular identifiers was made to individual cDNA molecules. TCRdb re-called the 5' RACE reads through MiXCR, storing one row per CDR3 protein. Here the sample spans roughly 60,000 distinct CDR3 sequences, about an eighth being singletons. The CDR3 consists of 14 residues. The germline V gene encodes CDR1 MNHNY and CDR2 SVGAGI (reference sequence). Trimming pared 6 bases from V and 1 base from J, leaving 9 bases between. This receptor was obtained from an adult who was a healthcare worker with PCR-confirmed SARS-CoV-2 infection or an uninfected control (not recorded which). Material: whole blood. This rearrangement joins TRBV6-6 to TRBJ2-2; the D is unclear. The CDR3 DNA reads TGTGCCAGCAGAGGGCTGATGAACACCGGGGAGCTGTTTTTT. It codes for CASRGLMNTGELFF.